What follows are 24 T cell receptor beta chains derived from one specimen sequenced in a study of cytomegalovirus exposure and HLA in healthy donors (dated by TCRdb to 2016 to 2017). The library relied on the immunoSEQ multiplex PCR assay. For the multiplex PCR, a mixture combining 60 forward primers for TCR Vbeta segments and 13 reverse primers for TCR Jbeta segments was used. Entries here come from immuneACCESS through TCRdb and include only in-frame sequences with V and J called. Some clones fail to appear in such tables; in the studies checked, an unresolved V gene covers under half of the shortfall, and the cause of the remainder is unknown. The sample contains about 140,000 clones, more than 75% of them found a single time. Jointly, the top ten make up roughly 2.9% of the sample. Sequencing was performed on PBMCs. The receptors come from a female donor in good health and CMV-seronegative.

This rearrangement joins TRBV28 to TRBJ2-7; TRBD2 agrees at 12 bases. J gave up 5 bases and V 8 bases, and 4 bases lay outside the gene matches. Germline assignment: CDR1 MDHEN and CDR2 SYDVKM. The CDR3 spans 13 residues. The CDR3 DNA reads as TGTGCCAGCCTAGCGGGAGGGCGAAACGAGCAGTACTTC. It codes for CASLAGGRNEQYF.

This chain links TRBV5-6 with TRBJ2-3; the D gene is possibly TRBD2 (5 bases). CDR1 and CDR2 (germline): SGHDT, YYEEEE. V was clipped by 5 bases and J by 3 bases, with 13 bases between them. This CDR3 is 14 amino acids long. The CDR3 nucleotides read TGTGCCAGCAGTCAGGACTCCCGGACAGATACGCAGTATTTT. Its translation is CASSQDSRTDTQYF.

This chain connects TRBV7-8 to TRBJ1-4; D possibly corresponds to TRBD1 (5 bases). The CDR3 is 16 amino acids. V was shortened by 6 bases and J by 1 base, with 15 bases between the two germline ends. From germline, CDR1 is SGHVS and CDR2 FQNEAQ. CDR3 region: CASSPRRGLTNEKLFF. CDR3 bases: TGTGCCAGCAGTCCCAGGCGGGGGTTAACTAATGAAAAACTGTTTTTT. The complete variable domain, with remaining parts taken from reference TRBV7-8 and TRBJ1-4, reads GAGVSQSPRYKVAKRGQDVALRCDPISGHVSLFWYQQALGQGPEFLTYFQNEAQLDKSGLPSDRFFAERPEGSVSTLKIQRTQQEDSAVYLCASSPRRGLTNEKLFFGSGTQLSVL.

The J gene is TRBJ2-1, the V gene TRBV27, with D hard to call. The germline V gene encodes CDR1 MNHEY and CDR2 SMNVEV (reference sequence). The germline V and J ends were trimmed by 3 bases and 6 bases, with 3 bases remaining between them. There are 11 residues in the CDR3. The CDR3 nucleotides read TGTGCCAGCAGTTTCGGCAATGAGCAGTTCTTC. It translates to CASSFGNEQFF.

The gene calls are TRBV19 and TRBJ1-1, with a tentative D call TRBD1 (6 bases). The CDR3 is made up of 14 amino acids. Trimming left V 3 bases short and J 4 bases short, with 12 bases between. Germline lookup yields CDR1 LNHDA and CDR2 SQIVND (reference sequence). CDR3 protein: CASSMQGSRTEAFF. CDR3 DNA sequence: TGTGCCAGTAGTATGCAGGGGAGTCGCACTGAAGCTTTCTTT.

In this sample, this clone turned up once. The chain carries TRBV5-1 and TRBJ2-3; D is unresolved. V lost 6 bases, J lost 2 bases, and 10 bases lay in between. CDR3 length: 13 residues. The germline V gene encodes CDR1 SGHRS and CDR2 YFSETQ. DNA of the CDR3: TGCGCCAGCACCCTATCCCTCACAGATACGCAGTATTTT. Translating gives CASTLSLTDTQYF.

The chain uses TRBV19 and TRBJ2-1, with 10 bases that match TRBD1. Germline trimming cut 6 bases from V and 9 bases from J; bases unmatched to any gene: 14. The CDR3 is made up of 16 amino acids. The germline gives CDR1 LNHDA, CDR2 SQIVND (reference sequence). The CDR3 coding sequence is TGTGCCAGTAGGACCCTTCGGACAGGGGGTTTAGGTGAGCAGTTCTTC. Translated, it gives CASRTLRTGGLGEQFF.

This clone was picked up a small number of times. The gene calls are TRBV6-1 and TRBJ1-5, with 7 bases aligning to TRBD1. Germline V CDR1 and CDR2: MNHNS, SASEGT. Trimming cost V 5 bases and J 0 bases; bases outside gene matches: 4. The CDR3 extends over 15 amino acids. The CDR3 sequence: CASSSGTDSNQPQHF. The CDR3 DNA is TGTGCCAGCAGTTCCGGGACAGATAGCAATCAGCCCCAGCATTTT.

In this sample, this clone turned up once. The chain uses TRBV9 and TRBJ2-3; 12 nucleotides agree with TRBD2. V shed 1 base, J shed 3 bases, and the junction held 6 bases outside the gene matches. The germline V gene has CDR1 SGDLS and CDR2 YYNGEE. CDR3 length: 17 residues. The CDR3 sequence: CASSVRGLAGFTDTQYF. In DNA form, the CDR3 reads TGTGCCAGCAGCGTACGCGGACTAGCGGGGTTTACAGATACGCAGTATTTT.

The rearrangement links TRBV4-1 to TRBJ2-7, with D possibly being TRBD1 (5 bases). CDR3 length: 14 residues. Germline CDR1 MGHRA, CDR2 YSYEKL. The V and J ends lost 4 bases and 0 bases respectively, with 10 bases between them. DNA for the CDR3: TGCGCCAGCAGCCTGACAGAAAACTCCTACGAGCAGTACTTC. It translates to CASSLTENSYEQYF.

The chain recombines TRBV11-2 with TRBJ2-7, with 7 bases that match TRBD1. The CDR3 spans 15 residues. With 4 bases clipped from V and 1 base from J, the junction kept 7 bases outside the gene matches. Germline V lookup: CDR1 SGHAT, CDR2 FQNNGV. For the CDR3, the DNA is TGTGCCAGCAGCTGGGGCTACAGGGGTTCCTACGAGCAGTACTTC. The encoded protein is CASSWGYRGSYEQYF. The entire variable domain, with the rest obtained from reference TRBV11-2 and TRBJ2-7, is as follows: EAGVAQSPRYKIIEKRQSVAFWCNPISGHATLYWYQQILGQGPKLLIQFQNNGVVDDSQLPKDRFSAERLKGVDSTLKIQPAKLEDSAVYLCASSWGYRGSYEQYFGPGTRLTVT.

V usage is TRBV19 and J usage is TRBJ1-1; D ambiguous. Germline V CDR1 and CDR2: LNHDA, SQIVND (reference sequence). V was shortened by 7 bases and J by 0 bases, with 12 bases between the two germline ends. There are 14 residues in the CDR3. The CDR3 DNA sequence: TGTGCCAGTAAAACCGGGGTAATGAACACTGAAGCTTTCTTT. Protein: CASKTGVMNTEAFF.

A single count supports this clone. The J gene is TRBJ1-2, the V gene TRBV4-2; D unresolved. CDR1 and CDR2 (germline): LGHNA, YNFKEQ. The V end was cut by 4 bases, the J end by 4 bases, with 13 bases between. This CDR3 has 14 amino acids. The CDR3 sequence: CASSPFEESYGYTF. CDR3 sequence (DNA): TGTGCCAGCAGCCCATTTGAGGAGAGCTATGGCTACACCTTC.

The CDR3, as DNA: TGTGCCAGCAGCTCGACAGGGGAGGGACAAGAGACCCAGTACTTC. It yields the protein CASSSTGEGQETQYF. The chain recombines TRBV5-4 with TRBJ2-5, with a possible D match to TRBD1 (8 bases). The germline V gene encodes CDR1 SGHNT and CDR2 YYREEE (reference sequence). Trimming took off 3 bases at V and 2 bases at J, with 14 bases between the two ends. The CDR3 loop spans 15 amino acids.

The J gene is TRBJ1-1, the V gene TRBV5-5; 10 nucleotides match TRBD1. The CDR3 totals 14 residues. Germline V gives CDR1 SGHKS, CDR2 YYEKEE (reference sequence). V lost 4 bases and J lost 4; bases outside the gene matches: 4. CDR3 in DNA: TGTGCCAGCAGCATCCGGGACAGGGGCACTGAAGCTTTCTTT. It yields the protein CASSIRDRGTEAFF.

This clone was picked up one time. This chain uses TRBV6-4 with TRBJ1-6, with 8 bases matching TRBD1. The CDR3 sequence is 16 residues long. Germline V CDR1 and CDR2: MRHNA, SNTAGT. J lost 9 bases, V lost 9 bases, and 16 bases had no gene match. CDR3 in DNA: TGTGCCAGTAGCCAACTGGGCGGGACAGGAGCTTCACCCCTCCACTTT. The encoded protein is CASSQLGGTGASPLHF.

The chain recombines TRBV11-2 with TRBJ2-3, with D unclear. V lost 2 bases and J lost 0, with 9 bases in between. The CDR3 sequence is 15 residues long. Per germline, CDR1 SGHAT and CDR2 FQNNGV. The CDR3 here is CASSLPRTSTDTQYF. CDR3 DNA: TGTGCCAGCAGCTTACCACGTACTAGCACAGATACGCAGTATTTT.

This clone occurred a few times. The chain combines TRBV5-1 with TRBJ1-6, with TRBD1 matching over 7 bases. Looked up from germline, CDR1 is SGHRS and CDR2 is YFSETQ. The CDR3 consists of 15 residues. V shed 0 bases and J 9 bases; nucleotides not matched to a gene: 6. The CDR3: CASSLEGAVSSPLHF. The CDR3 DNA is TGCGCCAGCAGCTTGGAGGGGGCAGTTAGTTCACCCCTCCACTTT.

This clone was recorded many times. The chain links TRBV5-1 to TRBJ1-1; D perhaps matches TRBD1 (5 bases). The CDR3 runs 16 residues. Trimming removed 0 bases at V and 1 base at J, with 13 bases between. The germline gives CDR1 SGHRS, CDR2 YFSETQ. This chain's CDR3 is CASSLDSGIRNTEAFF. The CDR3 DNA follows: TGCGCCAGCAGCTTGGACTCAGGGATCAGGAACACTGAAGCTTTCTTT.

This clone was counted a single time. Mismatch with germline at one junction end may stem from a read error. The chain joins TRBV5-1 to TRBJ2-1; D not certain. This CDR3 spans 11 amino acids. The germline CDR1 and CDR2 sequences are SGHRS and YFSETQ. The CDR3 sequence: CASSLATEQLF. The CDR3 DNA reads TGCGCCAGCAGCTTGGCGACGGAGCAGCTCTTC.

This chain joins TRBV30 and TRBJ1-1; D unclear. Trimming removed 0 bases from V and 4 bases from J, with 9 bases in between. The germline V gene has CDR1 GTSNPN and CDR2 SVGIG (reference sequence). The CDR3 covers 13 residues. Here the CDR3 reads CAWSVLVSTEAFF. As DNA, the CDR3 is TGTGCCTGGAGTGTACTGGTAAGCACTGAAGCTTTCTTT.

The chain joins TRBV7-9 to TRBJ1-3, with TRBD1 identical over 9 bases. V gave up 5 bases and J gave up 3 bases; unmatched junction bases: 11. Per germline, CDR1 SEHNR and CDR2 FQNEAQ (reference sequence). The CDR3 sequence is 17 residues long. CDR3 DNA: TGTGCCAGCAGCCCCAGACCCAGGACAGGGGATGGAAACACCATATATTTT. It yields the protein CASSPRPRTGDGNTIYF.

This clone showed up just a few times. The rearrangement joins TRBV10-3 to TRBJ1-1, with D maybe TRBD1 (6 bases). CDR1 is ENHRY, CDR2 SYGVKD, per germline. CDR3 length: 13 amino acids. Trimming took 4 bases from V and 2 from J, leaving 8 bases between them. The CDR3 reads CAISGTDNTEAFF. In DNA, the CDR3 is TGTGCCATCAGTGGGACAGATAACACTGAAGCTTTCTTT.

This clone was seen just once. The rearrangement links TRBV28 to TRBJ2-2, with 8 bases fitting TRBD2. The V gene's germline CDR1 is MDHEN and CDR2 SYDVKM. The CDR3 runs to 18 residues. Losses at the gene ends were 2 bases for V and 5 bases for J; bases not matched to a gene: 13. The CDR3 sequence: CASSLRRSRSGGTGELFF. CDR3 bases: TGTGCCAGCAGTTTAAGGCGCTCACGGAGCGGGGGAACCGGGGAGCTGTTTTTT.